A single T cell receptor beta chain is shown here with its context. Its antigen remains unidentified. Germline-derived CDR1 and CDR2 are MGHDK and SYGVNS. The CDR3 totals 13 residues. V lost 7 bases and J lost 3, with 13 bases in between. The sample belongs to a study of beta chain features in type 1 diabetes. CD45RO/CCR7/CD25/CD127/CD95/CD27 staining was used to isolate CD4+ naive, central memory, regulatory and stem cell-like memory cells by sorting. Study outcomes and limitations: The study found fewer insertions and more deletions at VDJ junctions in type 1 diabetes patients. Patients' naive, central memory and regulatory TCRB repertoires appeared more alike than those of healthy donors. Sequencing the cDNA could make cells with high TCR expression show up more than they should. Shortening that was moderate but significant affected the TCRB CDR3s of Type 1 diabetes patients in all four CD4+ subsets.

What was sequenced were expressed TCRB transcripts, since all of the isolated RNA had been reverse transcribed. Some clones are missing from TCRdb's copy, which holds only in-frame ones; the method was immunoSEQ multiplex PCR. The sample shows 150,000 to 200,000 clones, 63% of them seen only once. V usage is TRBV25-1 and J usage is TRBJ2-7; a possible D gene is TRBD2 (5 bases). Specimen: naive CD4+ T cells from blood. The sequence was obtained from a young man with type 1 diabetes. CDR3 protein: CASILSGGYEQYF. As DNA, the CDR3 is TGTGCCAGCATATTAAGTGGAGGCTACGAGCAGTACTTC.